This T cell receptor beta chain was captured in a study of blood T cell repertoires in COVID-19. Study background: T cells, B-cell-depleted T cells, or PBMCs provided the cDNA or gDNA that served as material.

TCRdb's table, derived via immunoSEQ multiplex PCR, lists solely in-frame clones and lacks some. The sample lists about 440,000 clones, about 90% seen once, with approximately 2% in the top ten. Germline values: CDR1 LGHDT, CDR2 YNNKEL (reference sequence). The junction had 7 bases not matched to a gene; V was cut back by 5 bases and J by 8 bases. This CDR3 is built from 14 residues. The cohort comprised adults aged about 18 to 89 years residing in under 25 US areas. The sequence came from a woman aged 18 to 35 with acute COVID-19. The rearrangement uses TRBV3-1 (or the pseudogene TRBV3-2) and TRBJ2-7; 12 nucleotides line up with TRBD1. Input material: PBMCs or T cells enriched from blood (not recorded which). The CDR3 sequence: CASSYPGQGAQQYF. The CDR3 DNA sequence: TGTGCCAGCAGCTACCCGGGACAGGGGGCTCAGCAGTACTTC.